Following are 32 T cell receptor beta chains from one sample sequenced in a study of cytomegalovirus exposure and HLA in healthy donors (TCRdb year 2017). The library came from the immunoSEQ multiplex PCR assay. The multiplex PCR relied on a mix of 60 forward primers for TCR Vbeta segments and 13 reverse primers for TCR Jbeta segments. What TCRdb holds here is the immuneACCESS table cut down to in-frame rearrangements. Part of the clones is not present; checked against another copy, under half of the missing clones reflect an unresolved V gene, and the others are unexplained. Across this sample there are about 96,000 clones, with 65% to 75% seen only once. The ten biggest clones cover roughly 3.2% of the sample. Sequenced sample: PBMCs. The receptors were sampled from a female donor in good health and CMV-seropositive.

In its sample, this clone was seen a few times. The chain employs TRBV29-1 and TRBJ2-3; 9 bases are shared with TRBD2. Germline CDR1 SQVTM, CDR2 ANQGSEA. J gave up 4 bases and V 7 bases, and 6 bases lay outside the gene matches. CDR3 length: 13 residues. For the CDR3, the DNA is TGCAGCGCTAGTAGCGGGGGAGCAGATACGCAGTATTTT. Its translation: CSASSGGADTQYF.

The rearrangement links TRBV30 to TRBJ1-1; D is ambiguous. Germline CDR1 GTSNPN, CDR2 SVGIG (reference sequence). The CDR3 runs to 11 residues. Trimming removed 1 base at V and 6 bases at J, with 6 bases between. This CDR3 reads CAWSGGSEAFF. CDR3 DNA sequence: TGTGCCTGGAGTGGCGGATCTGAAGCTTTCTTT.

The chain combines TRBV12-2 with TRBJ2-7; the table's D call TRBD2 went unverified against the DNA. TRBV12-2 is listed as a pseudogene. This CDR3 is built from 13 residues. The CDR3 is CASRPQRGYEQYF. The CDR3 DNA is TGTGCAAGTCGGCCACAGCGCGGGTACGAGCAGTACTTC.

The chain joins TRBV30 to TRBJ2-7; D is perhaps TRBD1 (6 bases). Looked up from germline, CDR1 is GTSNPN and CDR2 is SVGIG (reference sequence). Trimming stripped 0 bases from V and 2 bases from J, with 14 bases between. This CDR3 is 15 amino acids long. The CDR3, as DNA: TGTGCCTGGAGTGTATGGCAGGGGACCCCCTACGAGCAGTACTTC. The encoded protein is CAWSVWQGTPYEQYF.

This clone was found a few times. The rearrangement joins TRBV28 to TRBJ2-7, with D maybe TRBD2 (6 bases). Germline values: CDR1 MDHEN, CDR2 SYDVKM. The CDR3 length is 13 residues. Trimming left V 11 bases short and J 7 bases short, with 21 bases between. Here the CDR3 DNA reads TGTGCCGGAAAACGCAGGGATCGGGAGGAGCAGTACTTC. It is translated as CAGKRRDREEQYF.

This rearrangement joins TRBV7-9 to TRBJ2-6; 9 bases align to TRBD2. The germline V gene has CDR1 SEHNR and CDR2 FQNEAQ (reference sequence). Trimming cost V 4 bases and J 7 bases; bases outside gene matches: 11. The CDR3 length is 17 residues. This CDR3 is CASSYAGLAIGANVLTF. Here the CDR3 DNA reads TGTGCCAGCAGCTACGCGGGACTAGCCATAGGCGCCAACGTCCTGACTTTC.

The chain links TRBV28 to TRBJ2-5; 9 nucleotides line up with TRBD2. This CDR3 has 16 amino acids. Per the germline V gene, CDR1 is MDHEN and CDR2 is SYDVKM. The V and J ends lost 4 bases and 1 base, in that order; junction bases with no gene match: 7. The CDR3 sequence is CASSSTAGGIQETQYF. In DNA form, the CDR3 reads TGTGCCAGCAGTTCCACAGCGGGGGGAATCCAAGAGACCCAGTACTTC.

V is TRBV28 and J is TRBJ2-7; 8 positions match TRBD2. This CDR3 has 15 amino acids. From germline, CDR1 is MDHEN and CDR2 SYDVKM. The V segment lost 5 bases and the J segment 2 bases; nucleotides outside the gene matches: 8. CDR3 sequence: CASSPSGGKTYEQYF. CDR3 bases: TGTGCCAGCAGTCCCTCGGGGGGGAAAACCTACGAGCAGTACTTC.

This rearrangement joins TRBV7-2 to TRBJ2-1, with D perhaps TRBD1 (6 bases). The CDR3 has 15 residues. The germline V gene has CDR1 SGHTA and CDR2 FQGNSA. Trimming removed 3 bases from V and 6 bases from J, with 15 bases in between. The CDR3, as DNA: TGTGCCAGCAGCTTGGGGGCGAGGTCGAGCAATGAGCAGTTCTTC. It encodes CASSLGARSSNEQFF. The full variable domain, completed using reference TRBV7-2 and TRBJ2-1, is GAGVSQSPSNKVTEKGKDVELRCDPISGHTALYWYRQSLGQGLEFLIYFQGNSAPDKSGLPSDRFSAERTGGSVSTLTIQRTQQEDSAVYLCASSLGARSSNEQFFGPGTRLTVL.

This chain links TRBV5-1 with TRBJ1-1, with a possible D match to TRBD1 (6 bases). With 0 bases removed from V and 3 bases from J, the gap between germline ends came to 9 bases. CDR1 SGHRS and CDR2 YFSETQ come from the germline V gene. CDR3 size: 14 residues. The CDR3 protein is CASSLVGGHTEAFF. DNA of the CDR3: TGCGCCAGCAGCTTGGTAGGGGGACACACTGAAGCTTTCTTT.

This chain connects TRBV6-5 to TRBJ1-1; D perhaps matches TRBD1 (5 bases). Per germline, CDR1 MNHEY and CDR2 SVGAGI. V was clipped by 6 bases and J by 7 bases, with 18 bases between them. CDR3 length: 14 residues. CDR3 nucleotides: TGTGCCAGCAGCCCCTCGGGGGTTTTTGGTGAAGCTTTCTTT. Translating it yields CASSPSGVFGEAFF.

A few counts support this clone. The CDR3 spells CASSLWFGVEQPQHF. CDR3 coding DNA: TGTGCCAGCAGTTTATGGTTCGGGGTCGAGCAGCCCCAGCATTTT. The V gene is TRBV28, the J gene TRBJ1-5; D unclear. The CDR3 sequence is 15 residues long. V dropped 0 bases and J dropped 7 bases, with 13 bases sitting between them. The V gene's germline CDR1 is MDHEN and CDR2 SYDVKM.

This chain links TRBV6-5 with TRBJ2-4; D remains unclear. V lost 8 bases and J 3 bases, leaving 11 bases between the germline ends. The germline V gene encodes CDR1 MNHEY and CDR2 SVGAGI. There are 13 residues in the CDR3. CDR3 DNA sequence: TGTGCCAGCGCCGGAGTAGACAAAAACATTCAGTACTTC. This translates into CASAGVDKNIQYF.

V gene TRBV28 combines with J gene TRBJ1-1; a weak D match, TRBD1 (5 bases). The CDR3 loop spans 15 amino acids. Germline V gene data show CDR1 as MDHEN and CDR2 as SYDVKM. V dropped 7 bases and J dropped 4 bases, with 19 bases sitting between them. The CDR3 DNA follows: TGTGCCAGCACCCTAGGGGAAAGGGGTGGCACTGAAGCTTTCTTT. Protein: CASTLGERGGTEAFF.

This chain links TRBV5-6 with TRBJ1-2; the D is unclear. Germline V gives CDR1 SGHDT, CDR2 YYEEEE. This CDR3 is 16 amino acids long. Trimming removed 3 bases from V and 0 bases from J, with 15 bases in between. The DNA for the CDR3 is TGTGCCAGCAGCTCCTTCGTTGCCAGCGCTAACTATGGCTACACCTTC. Amino acids: CASSSFVASANYGYTF. The whole variable domain, remainder taken from reference TRBV5-6 and TRBJ1-2, is DAGVTQSPTHLIKTRGQQVTLRCSPKSGHDTVSWYQQALGQGPQFIFQYYEEEERQRGNFPDRFSGHQFPNYSSELNVNALLLGDSALYLCASSSFVASANYGYTFGSGTRLTVV.

The rearrangement links TRBV7-2 to TRBJ2-7; TRBD2 matches 10 bases. Trimming removed 0 bases from V and 4 bases from J; junction bases left unmatched: 3. Germline assignment: CDR1 SGHTA and CDR2 FQGNSA. This CDR3 is built from 15 residues. The CDR3 sequence: CASSLAGTSEYEQYF. CDR3 nucleotides: TGTGCCAGCAGCTTAGCGGGGACTAGCGAATACGAGCAGTACTTC.

This clone was seen only a few times. V gene TRBV5-4 combines with J gene TRBJ1-1; no definite D call. Germline V gene sequence: CDR1 SGHNT, CDR2 YYREEE (reference sequence). The CDR3 extends over 13 amino acids. Trimming cost V 4 bases and J 3 bases, with 10 bases left between them. CDR3 in DNA: TGTGCCAGCAGCCAACAGCCCTACACTGAAGCTTTCTTT. Translating gives CASSQQPYTEAFF.

V is TRBV14 and J is TRBJ1-4; 9 bases line up with TRBD1. Germline values: CDR1 SGHDN, CDR2 FVKESK. The CDR3 is 14 amino acids. J lost 8 bases, V lost 6 bases, and 7 bases had no gene match. In DNA form, the CDR3 reads TGTGCCAGCAGTGAGGGGACAGGGTGGGAAAAACTGTTTTTT. It yields the protein CASSEGTGWEKLFF. Drawing the rest from reference TRBV14 and TRBJ1-4, the complete variable domain is EAGVTQFPSHSVIEKGQTVTLRCDPISGHDNLYWYRRVMGKEIKFLLHFVKESKQDESGMPNNRFLAERTGGTYSTLKVQPAELEDSGVYFCASSEGTGWEKLFFGSGTQLSVL.

The chain combines TRBV4-3 with TRBJ2-7, with a possible D match to TRBD2 (6 bases). V was pared by 0 bases and J by 0 bases, with 18 bases between. CDR3 length: 18 residues. Germline-derived CDR1 and CDR2 are LGHNA and YSLEER. The CDR3, as DNA: TGCGCCAGCAGCCAAGATCGTCGGGGGTGGGAGAGCTCCTACGAGCAGTACTTC. It translates to CASSQDRRGWESSYEQYF.

The J gene is TRBJ2-7, the V gene TRBV6-1; the match to TRBD1 covers 9 bases. CDR1 and CDR2 from the germline V gene are MNHNS and SASEGT. The CDR3 is made up of 15 amino acids. With V trimmed by 1 base and J by 1 base, 2 bases remained unmatched. The CDR3 sequence: CASSEVGQGSYEQYF. CDR3 in DNA: TGTGCCAGCAGTGAAGTGGGACAGGGTTCCTACGAGCAGTACTTC.

This clone came up once. The rearrangement uses TRBV28 and TRBJ2-3, with TRBD2 as a possible D gene (5 bases). V lost 2 bases to trimming and J lost 4 bases, with 13 bases between them. The CDR3 loop spans 15 amino acids. CDR1 and CDR2 from the germline V gene are MDHEN and SYDVKM. Here the CDR3 DNA reads TGTGCCAGCAGTTTAGCGGAACAGAGGGCAGATACGCAGTATTTT. Translation gives CASSLAEQRADTQYF.

The chain uses TRBV4-1 and TRBJ1-1; 10 bases fit TRBD1. Germline V gives CDR1 MGHRA, CDR2 YSYEKL. V gave up 3 bases and J gave up 5 bases; unmatched junction bases: 6. The CDR3 is made up of 15 amino acids. The CDR3 DNA reads TGCGCCAGCAGCCATTCCGGACAGGGGGGGACTGAAGCTTTCTTT. It encodes CASSHSGQGGTEAFF.

The CDR3 nucleotides read TGTGCCAGCAGTCCGACAGGGTTTGAAAAACTGTTTTTT. It specifies CASSPTGFEKLFF. This chain links TRBV6-5 with TRBJ1-4; TRBD1 agrees at 7 bases. V lost 5 bases, J lost 7 bases, and 4 bases stayed unmatched. The CDR3 runs to 13 residues. The V gene's germline CDR1 is MNHEY and CDR2 SVGAGI.

V is TRBV16 and J is TRBJ1-4; D is possibly TRBD1 (6 bases). Trimming cost V 0 bases and J 8 bases, with 13 bases left between them. The germline V gene encodes CDR1 KGHSY and CDR2 FQNENV. This CDR3 region has 15 residues. The DNA for the CDR3 is TGTGCCAGCAGCCAATCAATTAGGGACAACGAAAAACTGTTTTTT. This encodes CASSQSIRDNEKLFF.

To note about this clone: One end of the junction is discordant with germline, which a read error may explain. The chain links TRBV7-7 to TRBJ2-2; 7 bases map to TRBD1. Per the germline V gene, CDR1 is SSHAT and CDR2 is FNYEAQ (reference sequence). The CDR3 consists of 15 residues. The CDR3 here is CASSLDDRDTGELFF. The CDR3 DNA reads as TGTGCTAGCAGCTTAGACGACAGGGACACCGGGGAGCTGTTTTTT.

The gene calls are TRBV5-1 and TRBJ2-7; D gene unclear. V was pared by 0 bases and J by 6 bases, with 10 bases between. The germline V gene has CDR1 SGHRS and CDR2 YFSETQ. This CDR3 comprises 13 residues. The CDR3 nucleotides are TGCGCCAGCAGCTTGGAAGGTCCAGGCGAGCAGTACTTC. The encoded protein is CASSLEGPGEQYF.

The J gene is TRBJ2-7, the V gene TRBV29-1; possible D gene TRBD2, 6 bases. V was cut by 1 base and J by 7 bases, with 17 bases left in between. The CDR3 loop spans 14 amino acids. Looked up from germline, CDR1 is SQVTM and CDR2 is ANQGSEA. In nucleotides, the CDR3 is TGCAGCGTTGAAGGCGGAGGGCTACCTAGGGAGCAGTACTTC. Translating it yields CSVEGGGLPREQYF.

The gene calls are TRBV25-1 and TRBJ2-2, with TRBD1 as a possible D gene (5 bases). CDR1 is MGHDK and CDR2 is SYGVNS in the germline V gene. This CDR3 has 14 amino acids. V was clipped by 5 bases and J by 5 bases, with 12 bases between them. The DNA for the CDR3 is TGTGCCAGCAGTCCCCAGGGTTTTACCGGGGAGCTGTTTTTT. This codes for CASSPQGFTGELFF.

The J gene is TRBJ1-2, the V gene TRBV28; D gene unclear. V shed 4 bases and J shed 8 bases, with 14 bases lying between them. The germline V gene has CDR1 MDHEN and CDR2 SYDVKM. The CDR3 length is 13 residues. Written as DNA, the CDR3 is TGTGCCAGCAGTTCTGGTGCCCCTCAGGGCTACACCTTC. It encodes CASSSGAPQGYTF.

The V call is TRBV6-1, the J call TRBJ1-2; D gene uncertain. Looked up from germline, CDR1 is MNHNS and CDR2 is SASEGT. Trimming stripped 2 bases from V and 2 bases from J, with 12 bases between. The CDR3 is 15 residues long. CDR3 sequence (DNA): TGTGCCAGCAGTGAATATTGGCCGTCCAACTATGGCTACACCTTC. Translating gives CASSEYWPSNYGYTF.

V usage is TRBV4-3 and J usage is TRBJ2-7; tentatively, D is TRBD1 (5 bases). Germline V lookup: CDR1 LGHNA, CDR2 YSLEER. Trimming removed 2 bases from V and 0 bases from J, with 11 bases in between. CDR3 length: 15 amino acids. CDR3 DNA: TGCGCCAGCAGCCAAAGGGGCGGCTACTCCTACGAGCAGTACTTC. Encoded protein: CASSQRGGYSYEQYF.

A few counts support this clone. The rearrangement links TRBV4-1 to TRBJ2-7; 13 nucleotides align to TRBD2. The CDR3 is made up of 16 amino acids. V dropped 4 bases and J dropped 4; count of bases not matched to a gene: 7. Germline assignment: CDR1 MGHRA and CDR2 YSYEKL. In DNA form, the CDR3 reads TGCGCCAGCAGCCTCCTTCCGGGACTAGCGGGGTACGAGCAGTACTTC. Its translation: CASSLLPGLAGYEQYF.